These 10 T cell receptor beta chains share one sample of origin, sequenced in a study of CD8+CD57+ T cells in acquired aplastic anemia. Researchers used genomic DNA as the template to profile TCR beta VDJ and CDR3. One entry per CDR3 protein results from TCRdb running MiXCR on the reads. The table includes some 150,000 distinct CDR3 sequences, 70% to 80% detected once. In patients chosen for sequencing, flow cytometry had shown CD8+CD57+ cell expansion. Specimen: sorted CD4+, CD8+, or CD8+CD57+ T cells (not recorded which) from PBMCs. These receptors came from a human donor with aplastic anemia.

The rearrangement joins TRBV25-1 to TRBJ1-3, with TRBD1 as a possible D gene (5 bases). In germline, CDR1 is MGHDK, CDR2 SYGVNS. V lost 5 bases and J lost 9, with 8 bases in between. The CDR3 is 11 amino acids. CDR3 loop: CASSNGATIYF. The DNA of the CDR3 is TGTGCCAGCAGTAATGGGGCCACCATATATTTT.

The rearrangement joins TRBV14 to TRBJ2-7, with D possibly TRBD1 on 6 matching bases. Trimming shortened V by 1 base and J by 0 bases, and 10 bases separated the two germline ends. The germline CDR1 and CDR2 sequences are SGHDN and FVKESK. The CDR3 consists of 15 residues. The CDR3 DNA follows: TGTGCCAGCAGCCAAGTAGGACAGTCCTCCTACGAGCAGTACTTC. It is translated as CASSQVGQSSYEQYF.

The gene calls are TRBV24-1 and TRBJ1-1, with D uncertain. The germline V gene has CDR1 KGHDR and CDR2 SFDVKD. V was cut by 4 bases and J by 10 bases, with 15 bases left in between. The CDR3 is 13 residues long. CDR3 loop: CATSDGDPSGAFF. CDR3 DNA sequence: TGTGCCACCAGTGACGGAGACCCTTCGGGAGCTTTCTTT.

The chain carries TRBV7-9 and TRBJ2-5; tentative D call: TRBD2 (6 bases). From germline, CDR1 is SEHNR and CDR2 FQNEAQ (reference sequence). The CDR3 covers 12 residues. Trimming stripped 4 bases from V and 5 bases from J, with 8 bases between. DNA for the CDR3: TGTGCCAGCAGCTCCAGCGGGGAGACCCAGTACTTC. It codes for CASSSSGETQYF.

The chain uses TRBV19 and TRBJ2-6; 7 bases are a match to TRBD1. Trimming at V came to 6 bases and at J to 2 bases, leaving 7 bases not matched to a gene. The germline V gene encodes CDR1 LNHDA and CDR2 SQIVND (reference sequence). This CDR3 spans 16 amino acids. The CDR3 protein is CASRARGGAGANVLTF. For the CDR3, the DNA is TGTGCCAGTAGGGCGCGAGGGGGCGCTGGGGCCAACGTCCTGACTTTC.

CDR3 protein: CASSLAIGGRGSPLHF. Written as DNA, the CDR3 is TGTGCCAGCAGCTTAGCGATCGGGGGGCGGGGGTCACCCCTCCACTTT. V gene TRBV7-2 combines with J gene TRBJ1-6, with TRBD1 as a possible D gene (6 bases). V lost 0 bases and J lost 10, with 16 bases in between. Germline V gene sequence: CDR1 SGHTA, CDR2 FQGNSA. The CDR3 extends over 16 amino acids.

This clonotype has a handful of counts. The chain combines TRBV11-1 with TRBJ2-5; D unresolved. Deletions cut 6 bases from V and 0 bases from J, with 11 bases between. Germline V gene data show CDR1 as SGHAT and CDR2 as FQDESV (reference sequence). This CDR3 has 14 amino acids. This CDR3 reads CASRPEQHQETQYF. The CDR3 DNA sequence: TGTGCCAGCAGGCCGGAACAGCACCAAGAGACCCAGTACTTC.

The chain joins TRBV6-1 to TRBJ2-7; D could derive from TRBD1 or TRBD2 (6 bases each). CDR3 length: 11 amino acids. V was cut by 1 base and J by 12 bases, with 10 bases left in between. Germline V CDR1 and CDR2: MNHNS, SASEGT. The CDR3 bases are TGTGCCAGCAGTGAAGTAGGGGGAGGGTACTTC. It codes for CASSEVGGGYF.

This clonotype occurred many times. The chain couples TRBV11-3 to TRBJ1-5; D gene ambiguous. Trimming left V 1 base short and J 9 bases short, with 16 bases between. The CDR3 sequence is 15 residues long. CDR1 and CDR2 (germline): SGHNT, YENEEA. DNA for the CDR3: TGTGCCAGCAGCTTAGCGTTCGGCGTCGATAGGCCCCAGCATTTT. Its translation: CASSLAFGVDRPQHF. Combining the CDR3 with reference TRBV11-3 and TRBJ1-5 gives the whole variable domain EAGVVQSPRYKIIEKKQPVAFWCNPISGHNTLYWYLQNLGQGPELLIRYENEEAVDDSQLPKDRFSAERLKGVDSTLKIQPAELGDSAVYLCASSLAFGVDRPQHFGDGTRLSIL.

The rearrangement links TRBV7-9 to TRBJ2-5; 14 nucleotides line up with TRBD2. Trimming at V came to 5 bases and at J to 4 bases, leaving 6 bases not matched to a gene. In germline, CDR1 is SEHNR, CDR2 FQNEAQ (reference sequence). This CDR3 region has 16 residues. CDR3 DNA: TGTGCCAGCAGCAGACTAGCGGGGGGGCTAAGAGAGACCCAGTACTTC. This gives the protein CASSRLAGGLRETQYF. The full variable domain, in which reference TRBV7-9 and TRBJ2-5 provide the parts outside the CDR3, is DTGVSQNPRHKITKRGQNVTFRCDPISEHNRLYWYRQTLGQGPEFLTYFQNEAQLEKSRLLSDRFSAERPKGSFSTLEIQRTEQGDSAMYLCASSRLAGGLRETQYFGPGTRLLVL.